These 28 T cell receptor beta chains came from one sample sequenced in a study of PD-1 blockade in classical Hodgkin lymphoma (TCRdb year 2020). Per the publication, the time point label means: cycle 2 day 1 (C2D1) of nivolumab. Every trial patient had relapsed following autologous stem cell transplantation, and prior brentuximab vedotin exposure was what differed among cohorts A, B and C. The protocol used for the library was the immunoSEQ multiplex PCR assay. TCRdb mirrors the immuneACCESS table, restricted to in-frame sequences. Some clones are absent from its copies; in checked studies, under half trace to an unresolved V gene, and the reason for the others is unknown. This sample holds over 25,000 clones; around 82% were observed only once. The top ten constitute 11% of the sample. The input for sequencing was peripheral blood mononuclear cells (PBMCs), taken before the second cycle of nivolumab. The receptor source for this set is a human donor with classical Hodgkin lymphoma.

This clone was seen a single time. CDR3 sequence (DNA): TGTGCCAGCTCACCATTGAGGGGCGGGCAGCCCCAGCATTTT. The encoded protein is CASSPLRGGQPQHF. The chain is built from TRBV18 and TRBJ1-5, with TRBD1 as a possible D gene (5 bases). Per germline, CDR1 KGHSH and CDR2 LQKENI. The ends were cut back, 2 bases at V and 7 bases at J, with 12 bases in the middle. The CDR3 runs to 14 residues.

The gene calls are TRBV5-6 and TRBJ1-3; TRBD1 aligns across 7 bases. CDR1 is SGHDT and CDR2 is YYEEEE in the germline V gene. The ends lost 3 bases at V and 5 bases at J; junction bases unmatched: 14. This CDR3 contains 17 residues. The CDR3 DNA is TGTGCCAGCAGCTCCCTATGGGACAGCCTTAGAAGAAACACCATATATTTT. Translating gives CASSSLWDSLRRNTIYF.

The chain couples TRBV28 to TRBJ2-7, with D unclear. CDR1 and CDR2 (germline): MDHEN, SYDVKM. V lost 2 bases, J lost 5 bases, and 4 bases lay in between. This CDR3 region has 11 residues. The CDR3 coding sequence is TGTGCCAGCAGTTTAGAGGACGAGCAGTACTTC. This codes for CASSLEDEQYF.

V gene TRBV2 combines with J gene TRBJ2-2; TRBD1 matches at 7 bases. The germline V gene encodes CDR1 SNHLY and CDR2 FYNNEI. The V segment lost 6 bases and the J segment 4 bases; nucleotides outside the gene matches: 14. This CDR3 spans 17 amino acids. As DNA, the CDR3 is TGTGCCAGCAGCGCCGGACAGGTTACGGGTCGCACCGGGGAGCTGTTTTTT. Amino acids: CASSAGQVTGRTGELFF.

This clone was recorded a few times. The genes are TRBV9 and TRBJ1-1, with 9 bases that match TRBD1. Germline V lookup: CDR1 SGDLS, CDR2 YYNGEE. The CDR3 extends over 16 amino acids. V lost 3 bases, J lost 0 bases, and 6 bases stayed unmatched. DNA for the CDR3: TGTGCCAGCAGCGCCCCGGGACAGGGATTGAACACTGAAGCTTTCTTT. Translated, it gives CASSAPGQGLNTEAFF. Together with reference TRBV9 and TRBJ1-1, the CDR3 gives the full variable domain: DSGVTQTPKHLITATGQRVTLRCSPRSGDLSVYWYQQSLDQGLQFLIQYYNGEERAKGNILERFSAQQFPDLHSELNLSSLELGDSALYFCASSAPGQGLNTEAFFGQGTRLTVV.

In the case of this clone: The same CDR3 also results from other DNA sequences found in this sample. The genes are TRBV6-5 and TRBJ1-2; D possibly corresponds to TRBD1 (5 bases). The germline V gene encodes CDR1 MNHEY and CDR2 SVGAGI. The CDR3 has 12 amino acids. Trimming removed 7 bases at V and 4 bases at J, with 10 bases between. The CDR3 coding sequence is TGTGCCAGCACTCACGGGGGCTATGGCTACACCTTC. Its translation is CASTHGGYGYTF.

The CDR3 region has the DNA TGTGCCATCAGTCTGACAGGGAGTAGTGACGGCTACACCTTC. Protein sequence: CAISLTGSSDGYTF. V usage is TRBV10-3 and J usage is TRBJ1-2; 7 positions match TRBD1. CDR3 length: 14 residues. Germline-derived CDR1 and CDR2 are ENHRY and SYGVKD. V was pared by 5 bases and J by 8 bases, with 11 bases of the junction left unmatched.

The genes are TRBV5-1 and TRBJ1-4; possibly TRBD1 for D (6 bases). V lost 4 bases and J 0 bases, leaving 10 bases between the germline ends. Germline V CDR1 and CDR2: SGHRS, YFSETQ. This CDR3 region has 15 residues. CDR3 protein: CASSTRQATNEKLFF. DNA of the CDR3: TGCGCCAGCAGCACCCGACAGGCAACTAATGAAAAACTGTTTTTT.

The chain carries TRBV7-2 and TRBJ1-6; no firm D call. V lost 7 bases and J 8 bases, leaving 9 bases between the germline ends. Per the germline V gene, CDR1 is SGHTA and CDR2 is FQGNSA. There are 12 residues in the CDR3. The DNA of the CDR3 is TGTGCCAGCACCAGTTCTCATTCACCCCTCCACTTT. Its protein is CASTSSHSPLHF.

The chain uses TRBV4-1 and TRBJ2-3; no clear D gene. Trimming took off 4 bases at V and 6 bases at J, with 11 bases between the two ends. Germline assignment: CDR1 MGHRA and CDR2 YSYEKL. The CDR3 loop spans 13 amino acids. Here the CDR3 reads CASSLESGDTQYF. The CDR3 region has the DNA TGCGCCAGCAGCCTAGAAAGTGGTGATACGCAGTATTTT.

This clone was recorded only once. The gene calls are TRBV7-2 and TRBJ2-7; D is unclear. CDR3 length: 12 amino acids. V lost 6 bases, J lost 3 bases, and 9 bases lay in between. Germline V gives CDR1 SGHTA, CDR2 FQGNSA. CDR3 loop: CASSRRRYEQYF. CDR3 bases: TGTGCCAGCAGTCGAAGGCGCTACGAGCAGTACTTC.

The rearrangement links TRBV27 to TRBJ2-6, with D perhaps matching TRBD1 (6 bases). V lost 5 bases and J 5 bases, leaving 22 bases between the germline ends. CDR3 size: 18 residues. CDR1 is MNHEY, CDR2 SMNVEV, per germline (reference sequence). The CDR3 bases are TGTGCCAGCAGTGACCCACAGGGTACACTCGGTAGGGCCAACGTCCTGACTTTC. This sequence encodes CASSDPQGTLGRANVLTF.

This chain connects TRBV7-6 to TRBJ1-4, with D uncertain. This CDR3 is 14 amino acids long. CDR1 and CDR2 from the germline V gene are SGHVS and FNYEAQ. Trimming removed 2 bases at V and 5 bases at J, with 9 bases between. The CDR3 loop reads CASSLPDGNEKLFF. Written as DNA, the CDR3 is TGTGCCAGCAGCTTACCGGACGGCAATGAAAAACTGTTTTTT.

The rearrangement links TRBV7-2 to TRBJ2-3; TRBD1 matches 10 bases. CDR3 size: 15 residues. Germline values: CDR1 SGHTA, CDR2 FQGNSA. V trimming: 6 bases; J trimming: 8 bases; junction bases outside the gene matches: 11. The CDR3 loop reads CASRGDRGLVGTQYF. The CDR3 DNA reads as TGTGCCAGCAGGGGCGACAGGGGGCTAGTAGGTACGCAGTATTTT. Full variable domain (outside the CDR3, taken from reference TRBV7-2 and TRBJ2-3): GAGVSQSPSNKVTEKGKDVELRCDPISGHTALYWYRQSLGQGLEFLIYFQGNSAPDKSGLPSDRFSAERTGGSVSTLTIQRTQQEDSAVYLCASRGDRGLVGTQYFGPGTRLTVL.

The rearrangement joins TRBV7-7 to TRBJ2-5; D call uncertain. Germline CDR1 SSHAT, CDR2 FNYEAQ (reference sequence). Trimming took off 4 bases at V and 5 bases at J, with 11 bases between the two ends. The CDR3 is made up of 13 amino acids. DNA of the CDR3: TGTGCCAGCAGCTCCCTAGTAATGGAGACCCAGTACTTC. Residues: CASSSLVMETQYF.

This sequence joins TRBV5-6 and TRBJ2-2; the D gene is possibly TRBD1 (6 bases). Trimming took 2 bases from V and 7 from J, leaving 12 bases between them. The CDR3 has 14 amino acids. CDR1 and CDR2 from the germline V gene are SGHDT and YYEEEE. CDR3 coding DNA: TGTGCCAGCAGCTTTGGGGGCGCGAGCGGGGAGCTGTTTTTT. This translates into CASSFGGASGELFF.

This clone was seen just once. As DNA, the CDR3 is TGCGCCAGCAGCCAAGTTTTGCGGCTACGGACAGGGGGGACAGATACGCAGTATTTT. Its protein product is CASSQVLRLRTGGTDTQYF. The V and J genes are TRBV4-1 and TRBJ2-3; 10 positions agree with TRBD1. The germline gives CDR1 MGHRA, CDR2 YSYEKL. Trimming at V came to 1 base and at J to 3 bases, leaving 13 bases not matched to a gene. The CDR3 sequence is 19 residues long.

This clone was seen a few times. The rearrangement uses TRBV28 and TRBJ2-1; TRBD2 agrees at 7 bases. Germline trimming cut 3 bases from V and 12 bases from J; bases unmatched to any gene: 14. Per germline, CDR1 MDHEN and CDR2 SYDVKM. The CDR3 has 15 residues. This CDR3 is CASSFQWTSQRGQFF. The CDR3 DNA reads as TGTGCCAGCAGTTTCCAATGGACTAGTCAGCGCGGGCAGTTCTTC. The full variable domain, rest sourced from reference TRBV28 and TRBJ2-1, is DVKVTQSSRYLVKRTGEKVFLECVQDMDHENMFWYRQDPGLGLRLIYFSYDVKMKEKGDIPEGYSVSREKKERFSLILESASTNQTSMYLCASSFQWTSQRGQFFGPGTRLTVL.

This clone was observed a few times. The V call is TRBV4-1, the J call TRBJ2-1; the match to TRBD2 covers 15 bases. The CDR3 runs to 17 residues. With 2 bases clipped from V and 8 bases from J, the junction kept 7 bases outside the gene matches. Germline V gene data show CDR1 as MGHRA and CDR2 as YSYEKL. The CDR3 region is CASSQTGTSGGLDEQFF. CDR3 DNA: TGCGCCAGCAGCCAAACCGGGACTAGCGGGGGGTTGGATGAGCAGTTCTTC.

The sample holds a few counts of this clone. The genes are TRBV18 and TRBJ2-5; 7 bases map to TRBD1. This CDR3 has 14 amino acids. V dropped 4 bases and J dropped 4; count of bases not matched to a gene: 6. Germline lookup yields CDR1 KGHSH and CDR2 LQKENI. The CDR3 sequence is CASSLRTGGETQYF. The CDR3 DNA reads as TGTGCCAGCTCACTAAGGACAGGTGGAGAGACCCAGTACTTC. The entire variable domain, with the rest obtained from reference TRBV18 and TRBJ2-5, is as follows: NAGVMQNPRHLVRRRGQEARLRCSPMKGHSHVYWYRQLPEEGLKFMVYLQKENIIDESGMPKERFSAEFPKEGPSILRIQQVVRGDSAAYFCASSLRTGGETQYFGPGTRLLVL.

In regard to this clone: The junction departs from the called germline gene at one end, perhaps through a read error. This chain links TRBV5-5 with TRBJ2-7, with TRBD1 as a possible D gene (5 bases). Germline values: CDR1 SGHKS, CDR2 YYEKEE (reference sequence). CDR3 length: 13 amino acids. The CDR3 here is CASSQGEGYEQYF. CDR3 bases: TGCGCCAGCAGCCAAGGGGAAGGATACGAGCAGTACTTC. Looking up the rest from reference TRBV5-5 and TRBJ2-7 gives the full variable domain: DAGVTQSPTHLIKTRGQQVTLRCSPISGHKSVSWYQQVLGQGPQFIFQYYEKEERGRGNFPDRFSARQFPNYSSELNVNALLLGDSALYLCASSQGEGYEQYFGPGTRLTVT.

This clone turned up a few times. The chain is built from TRBV5-8 and TRBJ2-7; possible D gene TRBD1, 6 bases. Germline V gene sequence: CDR1 SGHTS, CDR2 YDEGEE. There are 14 residues in the CDR3. V dropped 1 base and J dropped 5 bases, with 13 bases sitting between them. Here the CDR3 DNA reads TGTGCCAGCAGCTTGTGGAACAGGGCCGACGAGCAGTACTTC. Encoded protein: CASSLWNRADEQYF.

The J gene is TRBJ2-5, the V gene TRBV19; 7 nucleotides match TRBD1. The J call may be in error: the DNA end matches TRBJ2-7 better. The germline CDR1 and CDR2 sequences are LNHDA and SQIVND (reference sequence). The CDR3 covers 15 residues. The chain's CDR3 is CASSIATGSSYEQYF. DNA for the CDR3: TGTGCCAGTAGTATTGCGACAGGGAGCTCCTACGAGCAGTACTTC.

This clone was seen once. The chain has TRBV6-4 and TRBJ2-7; 8 bases agree with TRBD1. Looked up from germline, CDR1 is MRHNA and CDR2 is SNTAGT. This CDR3 comprises 12 residues. V shed 5 bases and J 6 bases; nucleotides not matched to a gene: 3. This CDR3 reads CASSSRGREQYF. CDR3 bases: TGTGCCAGCAGTTCCAGGGGGCGCGAGCAGTACTTC.

The chain combines TRBV15 with TRBJ1-1; D perhaps matches TRBD1 (5 bases). Trimming cost V 1 base and J 6 bases, with 12 bases left between them. Germline lookup yields CDR1 LNHNV and CDR2 YYDKDF (reference sequence). The CDR3 has 14 residues. This CDR3 is CATSRGGGRSEAFF. As DNA, the CDR3 is TGTGCCACCAGCAGAGGGGGGGGAAGGTCTGAAGCTTTCTTT.

CDR3 sequence (DNA): TGCGCCAGCAGCCAAGACCGGGGCGCAGTCGGCTACACCTTC. It encodes CASSQDRGAVGYTF. The chain links TRBV4-3 to TRBJ1-2, with a possible D match to TRBD1 (5 bases). The CDR3 runs to 14 residues. With 0 bases removed from V and 8 bases from J, the gap between germline ends came to 13 bases. The germline CDR1 and CDR2 sequences are LGHNA and YSLEER.

The genes are TRBV7-2 and TRBJ2-2; possibly TRBD2 for D (6 bases). Germline V CDR1 and CDR2: SGHTA, FQGNSA. Trimming stripped 5 bases from V and 6 bases from J, with 13 bases between. The CDR3 is made up of 14 amino acids. As DNA, the CDR3 is TGTGCCAGCAGCCGGGACTTTCGGGCCGGGGAGCTGTTTTTT. This encodes CASSRDFRAGELFF.

This chain uses TRBV7-2 with TRBJ1-4, with D perhaps TRBD1 (6 bases). V was pared by 5 bases and J by 2 bases, with 12 bases between. CDR1 is SGHTA and CDR2 is FQGNSA in the germline V gene. The CDR3 is 15 amino acids. This CDR3 reads CASSRGGQTNEKLFF. Here the CDR3 DNA reads TGTGCCAGCAGCCGAGGAGGACAGACTAATGAAAAACTGTTTTTT.